The sequence of this T cell receptor (beta chain) was determined in a study of CD8+ T cells in alopecia areata (dated by TCRdb to 2017 to 2018). Regarding the complete study: The treated patients, all with moderate-to-severe alopecia areata, were enrolled in an open-label pilot trial of oral tofacitinib given at 5 to 10 mg twice daily. Patients received tofacitinib for 6 to 18 months and were then followed off drug for 6 months to check for delayed response and recurrence. For the treated patients, the SALT score, which quantifies what percentage of scalp surface area is affected, served as the measure of disease severity. To study T cell clonal expansion in alopecia areata, the researchers applied high-throughput TCRbeta sequencing to both the C3H/HeJ mouse model and human patients. On the human side, TCRbeta sequencing was run on scalp tissue and on sorted CD4+ and CD8+ peripheral blood T cells from healthy controls and from alopecia areata patients with either patchy or totalis/universalis disease. Biopsies were taken from tofacitinib-treated patients at baseline and at 4 and 24 weeks of treatment, and a later scalp biopsy was taken in several of the tofacitinib-treated patients. Scalp clonality was compared across normal scalp (n=4), patchy alopecia areata scalp (n=8), and alopecia totalis/universalis scalp (n=8). RNA was obtained with the PAXgene miRNA kit for fixed scalp, the miRNeasy kit for PBMCs, and the RNeasy kit for mouse skin. Amplification of TCRbeta CDR3 regions was done by immunoSEQ multiplex PCR using 35 Vbeta forward primers and 13 Jbeta reverse primers. Results the study describes overall, beyond this receptor: Shared TCR sequences between patients were less evident than in mice, which may be partly attributable to HLA diversity in the patient population. Many expanded lesional clones were found to persist in scalp and blood during tofacitinib treatment, and relapse after treatment cessation may be partly explained by this persistence. With tofacitinib, both scalp clonality and the number of expanded CD8+ clones among the top 100 scalp clones went down significantly. Resident alphabeta T cells in normal human skin are also sequenced, complicating scalp TCR repertoire analysis, unlike mouse skin dominated by gammadelta T cells. Because the treated cohort was small and had only one nonresponder, larger studies are needed to examine links between baseline CD8+ expansion and response. Lesional scalp, especially in alopecia totalis/universalis, showed higher clonality and more expanded CD8+ clones than normal scalp, suggesting antigenic drive.

The germline V gene provides CDR1 SGHVS and CDR2 FNYEAQ. Including cysteine and phenylalanine, the CDR3 has 15 amino acids. Just CDR3 DNA is preserved here, 45 bases in frame from base 1. V is shortened by 7 bases, J by 5 bases, and the region joining them spans 21 bases. Turning to this clone: Its antigen is still unknown. There are no base qualities to consult, and no much larger clone falls within one base.

In the paper's terms, the time point label means: about 25 weeks on oral tofacitinib. The sample's treatment or condition label, in plain terms: oral pan-JAK inhibitor, 5-10 mg twice daily. Peripheral blood and lesional scalp punch biopsies were obtained from patients with alopecia areata. After PBMCs were isolated by density centrifugation and stained for CD3, CD4 and CD8, a FACSAria was used to sort CD4+ and CD8+ T cells. The library was prepared using the immunoSEQ multiplex PCR assay. RNA was extracted from all samples and reverse transcribed into cDNA, which served as template for TCR sequencing. SuperScript III was used for first-strand cDNA synthesis, primed with a 2:1 mix of oligo-dT and random hexamers. A synthetic immune receptor repertoire was used to measure amplification bias, and any remaining bias was corrected computationally. The authors' pipeline ran thus. Raw reads were preprocessed to remove errors, and CDR3 was defined by IMGT conventions from the conserved cysteine to phenylalanine. Clonality was computed as 1 minus the Shannon entropy, with the entropy normalized by log2 of the number of productive unique TCRs. CD4 or CD8 identity of scalp clones was inferred by cross-referencing scalp TCRbeta sequences with sorted blood CD4 and CD8 repertoires. In TCRdb, the immuneACCESS table is reduced to in-frame sequences with V and J assigned. These tables do not hold every clone; where another copy was compared, an unresolved V gene accounts for under half, and the others remain unexplained. V, J and clone size reflect that table, while D and trimming were determined from the DNA. The sample table lists about 190,000 clones, around three fifths of them with a count of one. Around 12% of the sample comes from the top ten.

The chain employs TRBV7-6 and TRBJ2-7; TRBD2 is possibly the D segment (6 matching bases). The sample in question was CD8+ T cells sorted from blood, obtained at week 24, from a patient treated with tofacitinib. The clonotype comes from a human donor with alopecia areata. The CDR3 region reads CASTPRGEDLDEQYF. In nucleotide form, the sequence is TGTGCCAGCACCCCGCGAGGGGAGGATCTCGACGAGCAGTACTTC.